Below are 25 T cell receptor beta chains sequenced from a single sample in a study of T cell responses to AZD1222 COVID-19 vaccine. Generated by immunoSEQ multiplex PCR, the TCRdb table keeps only in-frame clones and is missing some. The sample has some 160,000 clones; almost 90% are singletons. The sequencing used peripheral blood, collected on day 0 of AZD1222 vaccination. The receptors stem from an adult in good health.

The chain carries TRBV5-6 and TRBJ1-2; D is unresolved. CDR3 length equals 15 residues. The ends were cut back, 0 bases at V and 8 bases at J, with 17 bases in the middle. Germline V CDR1 and CDR2: SGHDT, YYEEEE. CDR3 nucleotides: TGTGCCAGCAGCTTGGGCAGCGTCCAAGTCGGGGGCTACACCTTC. Its translation is CASSLGSVQVGGYTF.

This clone came up once. The rearrangement joins TRBV9 to TRBJ2-2, with D perhaps matching TRBD1 (6 bases). Per germline, CDR1 SGDLS and CDR2 YYNGEE. The CDR3 spans 15 residues. Trimming stripped 0 bases from V and 1 base from J, with 7 bases between. CDR3 amino acids: CASSVVGGNTGELFF. The CDR3 DNA reads as TGTGCCAGCAGCGTAGTAGGGGGGAACACCGGGGAGCTGTTTTTT.

There are a few counts of this clone. J is TRBJ1-1 and V is TRBV28, with D unresolved. The germline V gene encodes CDR1 MDHEN and CDR2 SYDVKM. CDR3 length: 13 amino acids. V was clipped by 5 bases and J by 9 bases, with 16 bases between them. The CDR3 DNA reads TGTGCCAGCAGTGGCGGCCACTTAACGAAAGCTTTCTTT. Protein sequence: CASSGGHLTKAFF.

The V call is TRBV15, the J call TRBJ1-5; TRBD1 is a possible D gene (6 bases). The germline V gene has CDR1 LNHNV and CDR2 YYDKDF (reference sequence). V was pared by 5 bases and J by 2 bases, with 13 bases between. This CDR3 is built from 15 residues. The DNA of the CDR3 is TGTGCCACCAGCCCACAGGGTGGAGGCAATCAGCCCCAGCATTTT. Translating it yields CATSPQGGGNQPQHF.

The rearrangement joins TRBV19 to TRBJ1-5; TRBD1 agrees at 8 bases. Germline V gene sequence: CDR1 LNHDA, CDR2 SQIVND (reference sequence). V lost 5 bases, J lost 7 bases, and 4 bases stayed unmatched. This CDR3 spans 13 amino acids. CDR3 loop: CASSPRTGQPQHF. The CDR3 DNA sequence: TGTGCCAGTAGTCCCCGGACAGGGCAGCCCCAGCATTTT.

The chain is built from TRBV6-4 and TRBJ2-2, with 8 bases lining up with TRBD1. The germline V gene has CDR1 MRHNA and CDR2 SNTAGT. The junction had 2 bases not matched to a gene; V was cut back by 5 bases and J by 3 bases. The CDR3 is 14 residues long. The CDR3 coding sequence is TGTGCCAGCAGTACGGGACAGGACACCGGGGAGCTGTTTTTT. Translated: CASSTGQDTGELFF.

The chain joins TRBV9 to TRBJ1-3; the D is unclear. Trimming removed 0 bases from V and 0 bases from J, with 13 bases in between. The germline gives CDR1 SGDLS, CDR2 YYNGEE. This CDR3 contains 17 residues. This chain's CDR3 is CASSVATGGRSGNTIYF. The CDR3 bases are TGTGCCAGCAGCGTAGCTACGGGCGGACGCTCTGGAAACACCATATATTTT.

The genes are TRBV5-1 and TRBJ1-3, with D possibly matching TRBD1 (5 bases). Germline-derived CDR1 and CDR2 are SGHRS and YFSETQ. Trimming pared 5 bases from V and 2 bases from J, leaving 14 bases between. The CDR3 extends over 15 amino acids. Written as DNA, the CDR3 is TGCGCCAGCAGTGGGGGGGAAGCGGCTGGAAACACCATATATTTT. Translated: CASSGGEAAGNTIYF.

The V call is TRBV9, the J call TRBJ2-7; 16 nucleotides line up with TRBD2. The length of the CDR3 is 17 residues. The V and J ends lost 2 bases and 0 bases, in that order; junction bases with no gene match: 2. Germline V gene data show CDR1 as SGDLS and CDR2 as YYNGEE. The CDR3 nucleotides read TGTGCCAGCAGCGTGGGACTAGCGGGAGGGAGCTCCTACGAGCAGTACTTC. It is translated as CASSVGLAGGSSYEQYF.

This chain joins TRBV7-8 and TRBJ2-5; no definite D call. Germline V gene lookup returns CDR1 SGHVS and CDR2 FQNEAQ. With 5 bases removed from V and 3 bases from J, the gap between germline ends came to 10 bases. The CDR3 has 13 amino acids. The CDR3 DNA reads TGTGCCAGCAGCCCTGGCTGGGAAGAGACCCAGTACTTC. It translates to CASSPGWEETQYF.

The rearrangement joins TRBV19 to TRBJ2-1, with TRBD2 as a possible D gene (5 bases). Trimming took 2 bases from V and 1 from J, leaving 12 bases between them. The CDR3 length is 16 residues. The germline CDR1 and CDR2 sequences are LNHDA and SQIVND (reference sequence). The CDR3 nucleotides are TGTGCCAGTAGTATAATTGTTCCGGGGTCCTACAATGAGCAGTTCTTC. Protein product: CASSIIVPGSYNEQFF. The full variable domain, with the rest looked up from reference TRBV19 and TRBJ2-1, is DGGITQSPKYLFRKEGQNVTLSCEQNLNHDAMYWYRQDPGQGLRLIYYSQIVNDFQKGDIAEGYSVSREKKESFPLTVTSAQKNPTAFYLCASSIIVPGSYNEQFFGPGTRLTVL.

This chain links TRBV4-2 with TRBJ1-1; 10 bases align to TRBD1. The CDR3 is 18 residues long. The germline CDR1 and CDR2 sequences are LGHNA and YNFKEQ. V lost 0 bases and J lost 5; bases outside the gene matches: 12. In DNA form, the CDR3 reads TGTGCCAGCAGCCAAGACCCTTGGGGGACAGGGGCAAGTACTGAAGCTTTCTTT. Protein sequence: CASSQDPWGTGASTEAFF.

Remarks on this clone: This sample also contains other DNA sequences that code for the same CDR3. The chain employs TRBV28 and TRBJ2-7, with 8 bases aligning to TRBD2. Germline CDR1 and CDR2: MDHEN and SYDVKM. The CDR3 is 10 residues long. The CDR3 nucleotides are TGTGCAGCGGGGGCGTACGAGCAGTACTTC. Translating gives CAAGAYEQYF.

The V and J genes are TRBV7-2 and TRBJ2-5; TRBD2 might be the D (6 bases). CDR1 is SGHTA, CDR2 FQGNSA, per germline. The CDR3 has 17 residues. V lost 1 base to trimming and J lost 4 bases, with 19 bases between them. Here the CDR3 DNA reads TGTGCCAGCAGCTTAGAGGTTGGGCGGGGACTCGGAGAGACCCAGTACTTC. Residues: CASSLEVGRGLGETQYF.

This chain uses TRBV28 with TRBJ1-1; D is possibly TRBD1 (6 bases). V lost 4 bases to trimming and J lost 6 bases, with 15 bases between them. The CDR3 contains 14 residues. Germline V lookup: CDR1 MDHEN, CDR2 SYDVKM. CDR3 in DNA: TGTGCCAGCAGTTACGCTACAGGGATCCCTGAAGCTTTCTTT. Translation: CASSYATGIPEAFF. The full variable domain, its missing parts supplied by reference TRBV28 and TRBJ1-1, is DVKVTQSSRYLVKRTGEKVFLECVQDMDHENMFWYRQDPGLGLRLIYFSYDVKMKEKGDIPEGYSVSREKKERFSLILESASTNQTSMYLCASSYATGIPEAFFGQGTRLTVV.

This chain joins TRBV28 and TRBJ1-6; no definite D call. The CDR3 is 11 amino acids. CDR1 and CDR2 (germline): MDHEN, SYDVKM. V shed 4 bases and J shed 5 bases, with 0 bases lying between them. The CDR3 DNA reads as TGTGCCAGCAGTTATAATTCACCCCTCCACTTT. The encoded protein is CASSYNSPLHF.

The chain uses TRBV7-9 and TRBJ1-1, with D unresolved. V was cut by 5 bases and J by 1 base, with 5 bases left in between. CDR3 length: 12 amino acids. Germline V gives CDR1 SEHNR, CDR2 FQNEAQ (reference sequence). The CDR3 DNA sequence: TGTGCCAGCAGCGAGTCGAACACTGAAGCTTTCTTT. It translates to CASSESNTEAFF.

This chain links TRBV2 with TRBJ2-3, with 7 nucleotides matching TRBD1. The CDR3 sequence is 13 residues long. Germline V gene lookup returns CDR1 SNHLY and CDR2 FYNNEI. The J segment lost 1 base and the V segment lost 5 bases, leaving 0 bases of the junction unmatched. This CDR3 reads CASSTGGTDTQYF. The CDR3 nucleotides read TGTGCCAGCAGTACAGGGGGCACAGATACGCAGTATTTT. Variable domain in full (rest from reference TRBV2 and TRBJ2-3): EPEVTQTPSHQVTQMGQEVILRCVPISNHLYFYWYRQILGQKVEFLVSFYNNEISEKSEIFDDQFSVERPDGSNFTLKIRSTKLEDSAMYFCASSTGGTDTQYFGPGTRLTVL.

The chain joins TRBV2 to TRBJ2-1, with D unresolved. Germline V gene lookup returns CDR1 SNHLY and CDR2 FYNNEI. The CDR3 runs to 13 residues. Trimming stripped 7 bases from V and 4 bases from J, with 11 bases between. The CDR3 loop is CASKRTNYNEQFF. CDR3 DNA sequence: TGTGCCAGCAAACGGACCAATTACAATGAGCAGTTCTTC. Full variable domain (missing parts from reference TRBV2 and TRBJ2-1): EPEVTQTPSHQVTQMGQEVILRCVPISNHLYFYWYRQILGQKVEFLVSFYNNEISEKSEIFDDQFSVERPDGSNFTLKIRSTKLEDSAMYFCASKRTNYNEQFFGPGTRLTVL.

The count of this clone is one. This chain joins TRBV2 and TRBJ1-3; the match to TRBD1 covers 7 bases. Losses at the gene ends were 1 base for V and 0 bases for J; bases not matched to a gene: 3. The CDR3 has 16 amino acids. The germline V gene has CDR1 SNHLY and CDR2 FYNNEI. The CDR3 DNA follows: TGTGCCAGCAGTGAAGGGACAGGCTCCTCTGGAAACACCATATATTTT. Encoded protein: CASSEGTGSSGNTIYF.

The genes are TRBV30 and TRBJ1-1; D ambiguous. With 7 bases removed from V and 7 bases from J, the gap between germline ends came to 22 bases. There are 14 residues in the CDR3. Germline assignment: CDR1 GTSNPN and CDR2 SVGIG (reference sequence). CDR3 DNA sequence: TGTGCCTTGTGTCCGGCAGTCGCCCCCTTTGAAGCTTTCTTT. Amino acid sequence: CALCPAVAPFEAFF.

This clone was counted a few times. V usage is TRBV5-5 and J usage is TRBJ1-1, with D perhaps TRBD1 (6 bases). The germline V and J ends were trimmed by 4 bases and 5 bases, with 18 bases remaining between them. Per germline, CDR1 SGHKS and CDR2 YYEKEE (reference sequence). CDR3 size: 15 residues. CDR3 sequence reads: CASSQGNPIGTEAFF. DNA of the CDR3: TGTGCCAGCAGCCAGGGGAATCCCATTGGGACTGAAGCTTTCTTT.

V and J are TRBV5-1 and TRBJ2-5; 10 bases line up with TRBD2. This CDR3 is 16 amino acids long. Germline V gene lookup returns CDR1 SGHRS and CDR2 YFSETQ. Unmatched junction bases numbered 11, after V lost 4 bases and J lost 5 bases. The CDR3 protein is CASSNHPSGSGETQYF. DNA for the CDR3: TGCGCCAGCAGCAACCACCCTAGCGGGAGCGGGGAGACCCAGTACTTC.

Here the CDR3 reads CASSLTAGGYEQYF. The CDR3 DNA sequence: TGTGCCAGCAGCTTAACTGCGGGAGGCTACGAGCAGTACTTC. J is TRBJ2-7 and V is TRBV7-2; 8 bases fit TRBD2. The CDR3 contains 14 residues. Germline assignment: CDR1 SGHTA and CDR2 FQGNSA. The J segment lost 3 bases and the V segment lost 2 bases, leaving 3 bases of the junction unmatched.

The chain couples TRBV6-2 or TRBV6-3 to TRBJ2-5, with 8 bases identical to TRBD2. CDR3 size: 13 residues. J was trimmed by 6 bases and V by 6 bases; bases with no gene match: 6. Germline-derived CDR1 and CDR2 are MNHEY and SVGEGT. CDR3 loop: CASSPGGGKTQYF. CDR3 nucleotides: TGTGCCAGCAGCCCGGGGGGGGGAAAGACCCAGTACTTC.